This is a list of T cell receptor beta chains from one sample in a study of CD8+ T cells in alopecia areata. Sequencing was performed with immunoSEQ multiplex PCR; in TCRdb, only in-frame clones are kept and a portion is missing. The sample carries around 250,000 clones, under 80% recorded once. This specimen consisted of CD4+ T cells sorted from blood, obtained at week 0. All receptors derive from a human donor with alopecia areata. The CDR3 runs from the conserved cysteine through the conserved F or W. The D gene is left open where the match is weak. Some rows have no size entry. The others give once, few or many, or a class for an expanded clone.

DNA,CDR3,size,D,V,J
TGTGCCAGCAGCCACCTAAGGCCCAATACGCAGTATTTT,CASSHLRPNTQYF,-,-,TRBV4-2,TRBJ2-3
TGTGCCACGGGTATCTCTGGTGGCTACACCTTC,CATGISGGYTF,-,-,TRBV27,TRBJ1-2
TGTGCCAGCAGTGAAAGGAAGGTGCTTAGCAATCAGCCCCAGCATTTT,CASSERKVLSNQPQHF,-,-,TRBV25-1,TRBJ1-5
TGTGCCAGCAGTGAAGATCCGGGACTCCAGTACTTC,CASSEDPGLQYF,-,-,TRBV25-1,TRBJ2-5
TGCAGCGTCAAGACGAACACGAACACTGAAGCTTTCTTT,CSVKTNTNTEAFF,-,-,TRBV29-1,TRBJ1-1
TGTGCCAGCAGTCCTCAGGGGGAACATCAGCCCCAGCATTTT,CASSPQGEHQPQHF,-,TRBD1,TRBV27,TRBJ1-5
TGTGCCTGGAGTGAACAGGGGGTTGCACCCCTCCACTTT,CAWSEQGVAPLHF,-,TRBD1,TRBV30,TRBJ1-6
TGCGCCAGCAGCCAAGGGGCAGGGGGAAACACCATATATTTT,CASSQGAGGNTIYF,-,-,TRBV4-1,TRBJ1-3
TGTGCCAGCAGCGGGACGACTACTCAATTTGGAAACACCATATATTTT,CASSGTTTQFGNTIYF,-,-,TRBV9,TRBJ1-3
TGTGCCAGCAGCCAAGTCTGGGCTGACAATGAGCAGTTCTTC,CASSQVWADNEQFF,-,-,TRBV14,TRBJ2-1
TGTGCCAGCAGCTTAGTAAGCGGCGGAGAGACCCAGTACTTC,CASSLVSGGETQYF,once,-,TRBV7-6,TRBJ2-5
TGTGCCTGGAGTGTAGTCCACGAGCAGTACTTC,CAWSVVHEQYF,-,-,TRBV30,TRBJ2-7
TGTGCCAGCTCACTCGGACAGCCTGAGCAGTACTTC,CASSLGQPEQYF,-,-,TRBV18,TRBJ2-7
TGTGCCAGCACTTGGGGTAACACTGAAGCTTTCTTT,CASTWGNTEAFF,-,-,TRBV5-6,TRBJ1-1
TGCAGCGTTAACCGGGCGCGGAATGAGCAGTTCTTC,CSVNRARNEQFF,many,-,TRBV29-1,TRBJ2-1
TGTGCCAGCAGCGATAGCGGCGCAACCTACAATGAGCAGTTCTTC,CASSDSGATYNEQFF,few,-,TRBV7-2,TRBJ2-1
TGCGCCAGCAGCCAAGACTCGTCAGATCAAGAGACCCAGTACTTC,CASSQDSSDQETQYF,-,-,TRBV4-3,TRBJ2-5
TGCAGCGGCGAAGTAGAGGGCCAAGAGACCCAGTACTTC,CSGEVEGQETQYF,once,-,TRBV29-1,TRBJ2-5
TGTGCCAGCAGCAAATTACTAGCTTACAGCACAGATACGCAGTATTTT,CASSKLLAYSTDTQYF,-,-,TRBV9,TRBJ2-3
TGTGCCAGCAGCCGGACAGGGATTGAGGACACTGAAGCTTTCTTT,CASSRTGIEDTEAFF,-,TRBD1,TRBV11-1,TRBJ1-1
TGTGCCAGTAGTACGGGACAGGGGGCGTACAATGAGCAGTTCTTC,CASSTGQGAYNEQFF,-,TRBD1,TRBV19,TRBJ2-1
TGTGCCAGCAGCCTCCAGGGGGCAGTCCTCGGCCACACCTTC,CASSLQGAVLGHTF,few,TRBD1,TRBV7-2,TRBJ1-2
TGTGCCTGGAGTGTCGGGGGGGCCTACGAGCAGTACTTC,CAWSVGGAYEQYF,-,TRBD2,TRBV30,TRBJ2-7
TGTGCCAGCAGCTTAGAGCTTGGCGGAGACACAGATACGCAGTATTTT,CASSLELGGDTDTQYF,-,-,TRBV7-6,TRBJ2-3
TGCAGCGCCCGACAGCTGATGAACACTGAAGCTTTCTTT,CSARQLMNTEAFF,few,-,TRBV29-1,TRBJ1-1
TGTGCTTTCGGGACTAGCGGGGGACGTACCGGGGAGCTGTTTTTT,CAFGTSGGRTGELFF,-,TRBD2,TRBV12-5,TRBJ2-2
TGTGCCAGCAGCTTACCGGGGAACGGCCCGAACACTGAAGCTTTCTTT,CASSLPGNGPNTEAFF,-,-,TRBV5-6,TRBJ1-1
TGTGCCAGCAGTTCCGACGAGCGGGGGGGCAATGAGCAGTTCTTC,CASSSDERGGNEQFF,-,TRBD2,TRBV27,TRBJ2-1
TGTGCCAGTTTAGCCGCGGCAGACAGCTCCTATAATTCACCCCTCCACTTT,CASLAAADSSYNSPLHF,few,-,TRBV27,TRBJ1-6
TGTGCCAGCACCCCTCTAGGGCGGGATGAGCAGTTCTTC,CASTPLGRDEQFF,-,-,TRBV5-4,TRBJ2-1
TGCAGCGTTGCGACTAGCGGGGGGGCGGATGAGCAGTTCTTC,CSVATSGGADEQFF,-,TRBD2,TRBV29-1,TRBJ2-1
TGTGCCTCGAAAGCGGTTAGCTCCTACAATGAGCAGTTCTTC,CASKAVSSYNEQFF,-,-,TRBV30,TRBJ2-1
TGTGCCAGCAGTTACTCGATCCGCTTACATGGCACTGAAGCTTTCTTT,CASSYSIRLHGTEAFF,-,-,TRBV6-5,TRBJ1-1
TGTGCCAGCATCATTAGCACAGGGGCTGAGCAGTTCTTC,CASIISTGAEQFF,-,TRBD1,TRBV7-9,TRBJ2-1
TGTGCCAGCAGCCCGCTAACTAGCGGGGGCCGCAATGAGCAGTTCTTC,CASSPLTSGGRNEQFF,few,TRBD2,TRBV7-2,TRBJ2-1
TGTGCCAGCAGCGTATCACCCACAGGGAGCTCTGGAAACACCATATATTTT,CASSVSPTGSSGNTIYF,-,-,TRBV9,TRBJ1-3
TGTGCCAGCAGCTTGGGACAGGGACACGAAAAACTGTTTTTT,CASSLGQGHEKLFF,-,TRBD1,TRBV7-9,TRBJ1-4
TGTGCCAGTAGTGGCTCCTATAATTCACCCCTCCACTTT,CASSGSYNSPLHF,few,-,TRBV19,TRBJ1-6
TGTGCCACCAGCAGAGATATGGCAGGCTATGGCTACACCTTC,CATSRDMAGYGYTF,-,-,TRBV15,TRBJ1-2
TGTGCCAGCAGACCCAGCGCGCTAGCGGGGGGTTGGGAGCAGTTCTTC,CASRPSALAGGWEQFF,-,TRBD2,TRBV2,TRBJ2-1
TGTGCCTGGAGTGCCCGCGGGGGGTCGGCACCCCTCCACTTT,CAWSARGGSAPLHF,few,-,TRBV30,TRBJ1-6
TGCGCCAGCAGCCAAGTAGTTATCGGACGAAGCTCCTACGAGCAGTACTTC,CASSQVVIGRSSYEQYF,-,-,TRBV4-1,TRBJ2-7
TGTGCCTTACGGACAGGGAACAACTATGTCTACACCTTC,CALRTGNNYVYTF,-,TRBD1,TRBV30,TRBJ1-2
TGCGCCAGCAGCCAAGATTTAGCCCGGTATTCACCCCTCCACTTT,CASSQDLARYSPLHF,-,-,TRBV4-1,TRBJ1-6
TGTGCCAGCAGTGAAGCGCGGGGGACCCAGTACTTC,CASSEARGTQYF,once,-,TRBV2,TRBJ2-5
TGTGCCTGGAGTGGCAGGATATTAGCTAACTATGGCTACACCTTC,CAWSGRILANYGYTF,-,-,TRBV30,TRBJ1-2
TGCAGCATAGGGACCAATGCTCAAGAGACCCAGTACTTC,CSIGTNAQETQYF,few,-,TRBV29-1,TRBJ2-5